This T cell receptor beta chain was observed in a study of T-cell memory formation after mild COVID-19. Study in general: TCR clusters mostly belonged to single donors. Findings of the study overall: The appearance of some responding clones in pre-infection memory suggested that cross-reactive memory joined. CD4+ bias marked clones expanding day 15 to 37, unlike balanced contracting clones.

Constant-segment primers served in 5'RACE that generated TCR alpha and TCR beta cDNA libraries bearing sample barcodes and UMIs. From the 5' RACE reads, TCRdb called clonotypes with MiXCR, one entry per CDR3 protein. The sample lists 200,000 to 250,000 distinct CDR3 sequences, 7.5% to 10% occurring once. The V end was cut by 6 bases, the J end by 6 bases, with 8 bases between. CDR1 SGHTA and CDR2 FQGNSA come from the germline V gene. The CDR3 is 11 amino acids. This clonotype was recorded a few times. No antigen is known for it. Sequencing input: PBMCs or a T cell subset sorted from them (not recorded which). This receptor was identified in a man aged 18-30 years who had mild COVID-19 (a few samples of this study predate the infection). Cell type and time point are not known. The chain recombines TRBV7-2 with TRBJ2-5; D is unresolved. CDR3 amino acids: CASRLSKTQYF. As DNA, the CDR3 is TGTGCCAGCAGGCTTAGTAAGACCCAGTACTTC.